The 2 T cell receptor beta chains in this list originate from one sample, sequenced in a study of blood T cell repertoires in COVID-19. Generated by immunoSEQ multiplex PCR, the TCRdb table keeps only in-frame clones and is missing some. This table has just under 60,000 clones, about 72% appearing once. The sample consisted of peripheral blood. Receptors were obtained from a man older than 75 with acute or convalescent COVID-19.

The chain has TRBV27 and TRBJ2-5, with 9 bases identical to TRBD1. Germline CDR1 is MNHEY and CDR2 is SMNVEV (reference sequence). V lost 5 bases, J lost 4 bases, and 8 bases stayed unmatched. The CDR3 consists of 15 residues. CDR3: CASSTFGTGLETQYF. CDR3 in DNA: TGTGCCAGCAGTACCTTTGGGACAGGGTTAGAGACCCAGTACTTC.

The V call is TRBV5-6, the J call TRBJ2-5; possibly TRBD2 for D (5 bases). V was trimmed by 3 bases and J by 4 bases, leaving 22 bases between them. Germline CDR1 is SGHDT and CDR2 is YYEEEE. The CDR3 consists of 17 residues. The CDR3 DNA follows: TGTGCCAGCAGCTCCCGACTAAGCACAACCTCAATAGAGACCCAGTACTTC. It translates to CASSSRLSTTSIETQYF.